The rows below give T cell receptor beta chains drawn from one sample of a study of metastatic and nonmetastatic thyroid tumors. TCRdb re-clonotyped the PCR reads via MiXCR. The sample gives tens of thousands of clones, less than 25% of which show up once; roughly 16% is in the top ten. The sample was blood. These receptors came from a female donor with papillary thyroid cancer or a benign thyroid nodule (not recorded which). Some clones in this sample may be carry-over from other donors' samples. Both conserved end residues are trimmed from each CDR3.

J gene: TRBJ2-7; V gene: TRBV28; CDR3 protein: ASSRLLLGREQY
J gene: TRBJ2-1; V gene: TRBV12-3/TRBV12-4; CDR3 protein: ASSSGRAREEQF
J gene: TRBJ2-2; V gene: TRBV20-1; CDR3 protein: SARIAGDTGEMF
J gene: TRBJ2-5; V gene: TRBV7-8; CDR3 protein: ASSFSGETQY
J gene: TRBJ2-4; V gene: TRBV6-5; CDR3 protein: ASSSLRTGGNIQY
J gene: TRBJ1-5; V gene: TRBV28; CDR3 protein: ASSLFGGPNQPQH
J gene: TRBJ1-2; V gene: TRBV24-1; CDR3 protein: ATSESGDGSGYT
J gene: TRBJ1-1; V gene: TRBV5-4; CDR3 protein: ASSLGGMNTEAF
J gene: TRBJ2-4; V gene: TRBV6-2/TRBV6-3; CDR3 protein: ASSYSGAENIQY
J gene: TRBJ2-7; V gene: TRBV20-1; CDR3 protein: SARDPTGGSYEQY
J gene: TRBJ1-4; V gene: TRBV15; CDR3 protein: ATSRGKNEKLF
J gene: TRBJ1-2; V gene: TRBV4-1; CDR3 protein: ASSQDDSPGNNYGYT
J gene: TRBJ2-3; V gene: TRBV4-1; CDR3 protein: ASSEGQLDTQY
J gene: TRBJ2-5; V gene: TRBV10-2; CDR3 protein: ASTVGVLETQY
J gene: TRBJ1-1; V gene: TRBV9; CDR3 protein: ASRGSNTEAF
J gene: TRBJ2-3; V gene: TRBV28; CDR3 protein: ASSLLGPYTQY
J gene: TRBJ2-4; V gene: TRBV15; CDR3 protein: ATGPGYGADIQY
J gene: TRBJ2-7; V gene: TRBV5-1; CDR3 protein: ASSGGTGSSYEQY
J gene: TRBJ1-5; V gene: TRBV12-3/TRBV12-4; CDR3 protein: ASGLGQHPQH
J gene: TRBJ1-3; V gene: TRBV11-2; CDR3 protein: ASSMGISEGNTIY
J gene: TRBJ2-5; V gene: TRBV5-1; CDR3 protein: ASGPWRGGGGETQY
J gene: TRBJ2-1; V gene: TRBV12-3/TRBV12-4; CDR3 protein: ACRPRRGVGNEQL
J gene: TRBJ2-5; V gene: TRBV10-2; CDR3 protein: ASSPGTGVGTQY
J gene: TRBJ1-1; V gene: TRBV28; CDR3 protein: AITLVLNRGDRAF
J gene: TRBJ2-5; V gene: TRBV3-1; CDR3 protein: ASSQGGGGLQETQY
J gene: TRBJ2-3; V gene: TRBV9; CDR3 protein: ASSALGLNTYTQY
J gene: TRBJ2-1; V gene: TRBV7-2; CDR3 protein: ASSSAGTSGGRF
J gene: TRBJ1-1; V gene: TRBV6-4; CDR3 protein: ASSANMNTEAF
J gene: TRBJ1-1; V gene: TRBV7-9; CDR3 protein: ASTRQGNTEAF
J gene: TRBJ2-2; V gene: TRBV7-8; CDR3 protein: ASSPRTGGTGELF
J gene: TRBJ2-5; V gene: TRBV7-9; CDR3 protein: ASSLTGTGGKETQY
J gene: TRBJ1-2; V gene: TRBV2; CDR3 protein: ASSRSGGFGNYGYT
J gene: TRBJ2-7; V gene: TRBV27; CDR3 protein: ASSLGLYYEQY
J gene: TRBJ2-3; V gene: TRBV11-2; CDR3 protein: ASSLPPPGWPTDTQY
J gene: TRBJ2-5; V gene: TRBV11-3; CDR3 protein: ASSLLTSTQETQY
J gene: TRBJ1-5; V gene: TRBV10-2; CDR3 protein: ASSGQENQPQH